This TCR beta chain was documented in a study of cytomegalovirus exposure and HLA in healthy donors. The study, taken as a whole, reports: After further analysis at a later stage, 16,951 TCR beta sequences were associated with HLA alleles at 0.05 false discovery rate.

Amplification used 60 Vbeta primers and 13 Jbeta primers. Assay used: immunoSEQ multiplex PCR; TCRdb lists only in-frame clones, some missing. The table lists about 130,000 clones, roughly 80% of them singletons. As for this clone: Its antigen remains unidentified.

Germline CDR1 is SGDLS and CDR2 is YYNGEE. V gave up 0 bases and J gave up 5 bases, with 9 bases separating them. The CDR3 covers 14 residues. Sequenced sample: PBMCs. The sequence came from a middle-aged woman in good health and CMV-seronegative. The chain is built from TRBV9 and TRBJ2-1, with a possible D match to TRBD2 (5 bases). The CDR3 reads CASSVVGVDNEQFF. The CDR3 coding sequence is TGTGCCAGCAGCGTAGTCGGGGTTGACAATGAGCAGTTCTTC.